These 8 T cell receptor beta chains originate from one sample sequenced in a study of CD8 T cells in ankylosing spondylitis (TCRdb year 2017). Paper-wide results and their limitations: A TCR beta motif of fewer than 10 highly homologous amino acid variants appeared characteristic of blood from ankylosing spondylitis patients.

No antigen has been assigned to these receptors. The library came from 5' RACE. Instrument used: Illumina HiSeq 2500. The public reads were reanalyzed by TCRdb: fastp trimming at Q25, MiXCR alignment, in-frame beta chains only. Rows with one shared CDR3 protein collapse into an entry with the most common genes and DNA. Recorded for this sample are about 400,000 distinct CDR3 sequences; 20% to 25% of them occurred a single time. 16% of the sample belongs to the ten largest clones. Sequencing used blood, either unsorted or a sorted T cell fraction (not recorded which). The receptors come from a male donor with ankylosing spondylitis.

This clonotype was seen a few times. V gene TRBV30 combines with J gene TRBJ2-3; D unresolved. The CDR3 is made up of 12 amino acids. V lost 0 bases to trimming and J lost 6 bases, with 7 bases between them. Germline V gene sequence: CDR1 GTSNPN, CDR2 SVGIG (reference sequence). The CDR3: CAWSVLSDTQYF. As DNA, the CDR3 is TGTGCCTGGAGTGTATTATCCGATACGCAGTATTTT.

The chain employs TRBV10-3 and TRBJ2-7; perhaps TRBD2 as D (6 bases). The CDR3 is 14 residues long. With 6 bases removed from V and 4 bases from J, the gap between germline ends came to 16 bases. CDR1 is ENHRY, CDR2 SYGVKD, per germline. The CDR3: CAIRGTGGGYEQYF. CDR3 nucleotide sequence: TGTGCCATCAGGGGGACTGGTGGCGGTTACGAGCAGTACTTC.

This clonotype was picked up one time. V gene TRBV7-3 combines with J gene TRBJ2-1; a possible D gene is TRBD2 (7 bases). The CDR3 contains 12 residues. Trimming left V 5 bases short and J 12 bases short, with 14 bases between. Looked up from germline, CDR1 is SGHTA and CDR2 is FQGTGA. CDR3 DNA sequence: TGTGCCAGCAGCCCTCCGGGGGGCGGGCAGTTCTTC. Translating gives CASSPPGGGQFF. Based on the CDR3 plus reference TRBV7-3 and TRBJ2-1, the full variable domain is GAGVSQTPSNKVTEKGKYVELRCDPISGHTALYWYRQSLGQGPEFLIYFQGTGAADDSGLPNDRFFAVRPEGSVSTLKIQRTERGDSAVYLCASSPPGGGQFFGPGTRLTVL.

A few counts support this clonotype. The rearrangement links TRBV20-1 to TRBJ2-3, with 10 bases fitting TRBD1. The CDR3 contains 17 residues. V lost 4 bases to trimming and J lost 4 bases; unmatched junction nucleotides: 14. The germline CDR1 and CDR2 sequences are DFQATT and SNEGSKA (reference sequence). This CDR3 is CSATRDRGRKGPDTQYF. The CDR3 nucleotides read TGCAGTGCTACCCGGGACAGGGGACGCAAGGGGCCAGATACGCAGTATTTT.

This clonotype was counted only a few times. The chain couples TRBV18 to TRBJ2-3; D not resolved. Trimming left V 1 base short and J 2 bases short, with 10 bases between. Germline values: CDR1 KGHSH, CDR2 LQKENI. The CDR3 runs 15 residues. CDR3 nucleotide sequence: TGTGCCAGCTCACCACGCGGCAGCACCACAGATACGCAGTATTTT. It is translated as CASSPRGSTTDTQYF.

This clonotype has only a few counts. CDR3 sequence: CASRRDGKSDTQYF. The CDR3 DNA reads TGTGCCAGCAGGAGAGACGGAAAATCAGATACGCAGTATTTT. The chain links TRBV12-3 or TRBV12-4 to TRBJ2-3; no definite D call. This CDR3 has 14 amino acids. V was pared by 6 bases and J by 4 bases, with 14 bases between.

The chain couples TRBV18 to TRBJ2-1; 7 bases agree with TRBD2. CDR3 length: 16 amino acids. J lost 11 bases, V lost 0 bases, and 13 bases had no gene match. CDR1 KGHSH and CDR2 LQKENI come from the germline V gene. The CDR3: CASSPPLGGTKSKQFF. CDR3 coding DNA: TGTGCCAGCTCACCACCGCTTGGGGGGACTAAGTCAAAGCAGTTCTTC.

The chain joins TRBV29-1 to TRBJ2-1; unclear D gene. Trimming cost V 7 bases and J 3 bases, with 10 bases left between them. The CDR3 is made up of 12 amino acids. The germline V gene encodes CDR1 SQVTM and CDR2 ANQGSEA. The CDR3 nucleotides are TGCAGCGGAGAGAAAATCTACAATGAGCAGTTCTTC. As protein: CSGEKIYNEQFF.